These T cell receptor beta chains were read from a single sample in a study of blood T cell repertoires in COVID-19. Measured with immunoSEQ multiplex PCR; TCRdb has only the in-frame clones, and not every one. The sample yields about 150,000 clones, more than 70% seen once. Sequencing was done on a sample of peripheral blood. The source of these receptors is a woman aged 45-59 years with acute or convalescent COVID-19. CDR3s include the opening cysteine and the closing phenylalanine or tryptophan. A D gene is named only where the DNA matches it firmly. Size is stated for part of the rows, as once, few or many counts, or as a class when the clone is expanded.

CDR3nt: TGTGCCAGCAGCTTACCCCAGATGAACACTGAAGCTTTCTTT
CDR3aa: CASSLPQMNTEAFF
abundance: -
d_gene: -
j_gene: TRBJ1-1
v_gene: TRBV7-9

CDR3nt: TGTGCCTGGAGCCCTCCCGGGACAGCCACCTCTGGAAACACCATATATTTT
CDR3aa: CAWSPPGTATSGNTIYF
abundance: -
d_gene: TRBD1
j_gene: TRBJ1-3
v_gene: TRBV30

CDR3nt: TGTGCCAGCAGTGGGACAGGGGGAACTGAAGCTTTCTTT
CDR3aa: CASSGTGGTEAFF
abundance: -
d_gene: TRBD1
j_gene: TRBJ1-1
v_gene: TRBV12-3/TRBV12-4

CDR3nt: TGTGCCAGCAGCACCCCTGACTCGGTGCGGCACATTCAGTACTTC
CDR3aa: CASSTPDSVRHIQYF
abundance: -
d_gene: -
j_gene: TRBJ2-4
v_gene: TRBV6-2/TRBV6-3

CDR3nt: TGTGCCAGCAGTTATGAGGGTAGGGAGACCCAGTACTTC
CDR3aa: CASSYEGRETQYF
abundance: -
d_gene: -
j_gene: TRBJ2-5
v_gene: TRBV6-2/TRBV6-3

CDR3nt: TGTGCCAGCAGCTGGGGAGGGACAGGGGGATCCTATAATTCACCCCTCCACTTT
CDR3aa: CASSWGGTGGSYNSPLHF
abundance: -
d_gene: TRBD1
j_gene: TRBJ1-6
v_gene: TRBV11-2

CDR3nt: TGTGCCAGCAGCACCGGGGGAGGAAATGAGCAGTTCTTC
CDR3aa: CASSTGGGNEQFF
abundance: -
d_gene: -
j_gene: TRBJ2-1
v_gene: TRBV7-2

CDR3nt: TGTGCCAGTAGTATAGATGATGGGCCTGGAAACACCATATATTTT
CDR3aa: CASSIDDGPGNTIYF
abundance: -
d_gene: -
j_gene: TRBJ1-3
v_gene: TRBV19

CDR3nt: TGTGCCAGCAGCCAAGCGTGGCGGGGGTGGGATTCACCCCTCCACTTT
CDR3aa: CASSQAWRGWDSPLHF
abundance: -
d_gene: -
j_gene: TRBJ1-6
v_gene: TRBV3-1/TRBV3-2

CDR3nt: TGCGCCAGCAGCACAGGGACAATGGATTCACCCCTCCACTTT
CDR3aa: CASSTGTMDSPLHF
abundance: -
d_gene: -
j_gene: TRBJ1-6
v_gene: TRBV5-1

CDR3nt: TGTGCCAGCAGCTTATCCCGAGGGCTGTCTTTAAGCTATGGCTACACCTTC
CDR3aa: CASSLSRGLSLSYGYTF
abundance: few
d_gene: -
j_gene: TRBJ1-2
v_gene: TRBV7-2

CDR3nt: TGTGCCAGTAGTATTCGGACAGACAATGGCTACACCTTC
CDR3aa: CASSIRTDNGYTF
abundance: -
d_gene: -
j_gene: TRBJ1-2
v_gene: TRBV19

CDR3nt: TGTGCCAGCAGTGAAAGCGGCACTCCCCGCGGCTACACCTTC
CDR3aa: CASSESGTPRGYTF
abundance: -
d_gene: -
j_gene: TRBJ1-2
v_gene: TRBV27

CDR3nt: TGTGCCAGCAGCTTAGCGCGCGTTCACCCCCGAGGAGGGGAGCAGTACTTC
CDR3aa: CASSLARVHPRGGEQYF
abundance: few
d_gene: -
j_gene: TRBJ2-7
v_gene: TRBV7-2

CDR3nt: TGTGCCAGCAGGGGGACAGACTCTGGAAACACCATATATTTT
CDR3aa: CASRGTDSGNTIYF
abundance: few
d_gene: TRBD1
j_gene: TRBJ1-3
v_gene: TRBV6-6

CDR3nt: TGCAGCGTTGTTGTTAGCGAAGGAGGCGAGCAGTACTTC
CDR3aa: CSVVVSEGGEQYF
abundance: -
d_gene: -
j_gene: TRBJ2-7
v_gene: TRBV29-1

CDR3nt: TGTGCCAGCAGCCCCCCCCCACTAGCGGGGGGGCTCGGAAACATTCAGTACTTC
CDR3aa: CASSPPPLAGGLGNIQYF
abundance: -
d_gene: TRBD2
j_gene: TRBJ2-4
v_gene: TRBV5-4

CDR3nt: TGTGCCAGCAGTTACTGGGCAGTCCTCCCTCAGCCCCAGCATTTT
CDR3aa: CASSYWAVLPQPQHF
abundance: -
d_gene: -
j_gene: TRBJ1-5
v_gene: TRBV6-2/TRBV6-3

CDR3nt: TGTGCCAGCAGTTTAAGGACAGGGCCCTCCTCCTATAATTCACCCCTCCACTTT
CDR3aa: CASSLRTGPSSYNSPLHF
abundance: -
d_gene: TRBD1
j_gene: TRBJ1-6
v_gene: TRBV27

CDR3nt: TGTGCCAGCCGGGTTGGCGGGGGCCAAGAGACCCAGTACTTC
CDR3aa: CASRVGGGQETQYF
abundance: -
d_gene: TRBD2
j_gene: TRBJ2-5
v_gene: TRBV6-5

CDR3nt: TGTGCCAGTAGTTCTCCGGGACAGCCTGTATCCCTCTATGGCTACACCTTC
CDR3aa: CASSSPGQPVSLYGYTF
abundance: -
d_gene: TRBD1
j_gene: TRBJ1-2
v_gene: TRBV19

CDR3nt: TGTGCCAGCAGTTTATCCGGCACAGATACGCAGTATTTT
CDR3aa: CASSLSGTDTQYF
abundance: -
d_gene: -
j_gene: TRBJ2-3
v_gene: TRBV27

CDR3nt: TGTGCCAGTAGCACCATAGACGGGACAGGTTACTACGAGCAGTACTTC
CDR3aa: CASSTIDGTGYYEQYF
abundance: -
d_gene: TRBD1
j_gene: TRBJ2-7
v_gene: TRBV19

CDR3nt: TGTGCCAGCAGCCGCGGGGGCCGGGCCACTGAAGCTTTCTTT
CDR3aa: CASSRGGRATEAFF
abundance: few
d_gene: -
j_gene: TRBJ1-1
v_gene: TRBV28

CDR3nt: TGCGCCAGCAGCCCCGGCCGGACTAGCGAGCAAGAGACCCAGTACTTC
CDR3aa: CASSPGRTSEQETQYF
abundance: once
d_gene: TRBD2
j_gene: TRBJ2-5
v_gene: TRBV5-1

CDR3nt: TGTGCCAGCAGTCCCCTGGGAGAACAATCATGGCCCCAGCATTTT
CDR3aa: CASSPLGEQSWPQHF
abundance: -
d_gene: -
j_gene: TRBJ1-5
v_gene: TRBV27

CDR3nt: TGTGCCGCCGTGTCCACTTGGTCACCCCTCCACTTT
CDR3aa: CAAVSTWSPLHF
abundance: -
d_gene: -
j_gene: TRBJ1-6
v_gene: TRBV30

CDR3nt: TGTGCCAGTAGCTCCTTGACAGGGAACTATGGCTACACCTTC
CDR3aa: CASSSLTGNYGYTF
abundance: -
d_gene: TRBD1
j_gene: TRBJ1-2
v_gene: TRBV19

CDR3nt: TGTGCCAGCAGCTTAGGCGATTTTTCTAATTCACCCCTCCACTTT
CDR3aa: CASSLGDFSNSPLHF
abundance: -
d_gene: -
j_gene: TRBJ1-6
v_gene: TRBV7-6

CDR3nt: TGTGCCAGCAGCTTAGACGGGACTAGCGGGGGGGCTAGCCGGGAGACCCAGTACTTC
CDR3aa: CASSLDGTSGGASRETQYF
abundance: once
d_gene: TRBD2
j_gene: TRBJ2-5
v_gene: TRBV7-3

CDR3nt: TGTGCCAGTAGTACTTGGGAGTCTCAGCCCCAGCATTTT
CDR3aa: CASSTWESQPQHF
abundance: -
d_gene: -
j_gene: TRBJ1-5
v_gene: TRBV19

CDR3nt: TGTGCCAGCAGCCCGACTAGGACAGGTTTGAACACTGAAGCTTTCTTT
CDR3aa: CASSPTRTGLNTEAFF
abundance: -
d_gene: TRBD1
j_gene: TRBJ1-1
v_gene: TRBV9

CDR3nt: TGTGCCAGCAGTTATGACAGGGGTCAGCCCCAGCATTTT
CDR3aa: CASSYDRGQPQHF
abundance: -
d_gene: TRBD1
j_gene: TRBJ1-5
v_gene: TRBV6-5

CDR3nt: TGCGCCAGCAGCCAACTACAGGGGGCATCAGATACGCAGTATTTT
CDR3aa: CASSQLQGASDTQYF
abundance: -
d_gene: TRBD1
j_gene: TRBJ2-3
v_gene: TRBV4-3

CDR3nt: TGTGCCAGCAGGGTGGACAGGACCTACGAGCAGTACTTC
CDR3aa: CASRVDRTYEQYF
abundance: -
d_gene: TRBD1
j_gene: TRBJ2-7
v_gene: TRBV28

CDR3nt: TGTGCCTGGGGGGACAGGGAACACGAGCAGTACTTC
CDR3aa: CAWGDREHEQYF
abundance: -
d_gene: TRBD1
j_gene: TRBJ2-7
v_gene: TRBV30

CDR3nt: TGTGCCAGCAGCTTAGGTAACGGCCAGACGGGTTCACCCCTCCACTTT
CDR3aa: CASSLGNGQTGSPLHF
abundance: few
d_gene: -
j_gene: TRBJ1-6
v_gene: TRBV7-2

CDR3nt: TGCGCCAGCAGCTATGACAGGGGGCTATCACCCCTCCACTTT
CDR3aa: CASSYDRGLSPLHF
abundance: -
d_gene: TRBD1
j_gene: TRBJ1-6
v_gene: TRBV5-1

CDR3nt: TGTGCCAGCTGCCTAGGGACAGGGACGAGGTGGGCTCTCTACGAGCAGTACTTC
CDR3aa: CASCLGTGTRWALYEQYF
abundance: -
d_gene: TRBD1
j_gene: TRBJ2-7
v_gene: TRBV27

CDR3nt: TGTGCCAGCAGTGACGGTAGCGGGGGAACCGGGGAGCTGTTTTTT
CDR3aa: CASSDGSGGTGELFF
abundance: few
d_gene: TRBD2
j_gene: TRBJ2-2
v_gene: TRBV6-4

CDR3nt: TGCGCCAGCAGCCAAGACGGGGACAGGGGGCTGGATGGCTACACCTTC
CDR3aa: CASSQDGDRGLDGYTF
abundance: few
d_gene: TRBD1
j_gene: TRBJ1-2
v_gene: TRBV4-3

CDR3nt: TGTGCCAGCAGCCAACCCGCGGGGAGCTCCTACAATGAGCAGTTCTTC
CDR3aa: CASSQPAGSSYNEQFF
abundance: -
d_gene: -
j_gene: TRBJ2-1
v_gene: TRBV11-2

CDR3nt: TGTGCCAGCAGTTTTACAGCTAATGACGGCTACACCTTC
CDR3aa: CASSFTANDGYTF
abundance: few
d_gene: -
j_gene: TRBJ1-2
v_gene: TRBV27

CDR3nt: TGTGCCAGCAGTTGGACAGGGTTTAATGAAAAACTGTTTTTT
CDR3aa: CASSWTGFNEKLFF
abundance: -
d_gene: TRBD1
j_gene: TRBJ1-4
v_gene: TRBV27